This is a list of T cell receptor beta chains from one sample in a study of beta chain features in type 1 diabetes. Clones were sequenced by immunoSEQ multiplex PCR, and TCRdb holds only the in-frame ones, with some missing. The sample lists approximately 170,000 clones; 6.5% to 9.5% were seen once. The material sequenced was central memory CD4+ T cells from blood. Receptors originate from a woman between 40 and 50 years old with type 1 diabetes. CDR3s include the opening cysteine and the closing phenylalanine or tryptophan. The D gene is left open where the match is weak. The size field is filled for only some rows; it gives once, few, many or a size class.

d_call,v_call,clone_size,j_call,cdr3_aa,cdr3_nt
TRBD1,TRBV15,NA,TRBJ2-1,CATSRDQGAYNEQFF,TGTGCCACCAGCAGAGATCAGGGGGCCTACAATGAGCAGTTCTTC
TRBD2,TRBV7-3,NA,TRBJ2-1,CASSFWASGDNEQFF,TGTGCCAGCAGCTTTTGGGCTAGCGGGGACAATGAGCAGTTCTTC
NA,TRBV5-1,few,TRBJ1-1,CASSPGLTPEAFF,TGCGCCAGCAGCCCTGGACTTACGCCTGAAGCTTTCTTT
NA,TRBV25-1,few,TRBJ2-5,CASSELQTGPETQYF,TGTGCCAGCAGCGAACTGCAAACAGGGCCTGAGACCCAGTACTTC
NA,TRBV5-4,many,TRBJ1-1,CATKRQENTEAFF,TGTGCCACCAAAAGACAGGAAAACACTGAAGCTTTCTTT
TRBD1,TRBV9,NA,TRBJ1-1,CASSTSGTGGTEAFF,TGTGCCAGCAGCACCTCGGGGACAGGGGGAACTGAAGCTTTCTTT
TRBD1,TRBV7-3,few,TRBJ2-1,CASSLSKGALNEQFF,TGTGCCAGCAGCTTATCAAAGGGGGCGCTCAATGAGCAGTTCTTC
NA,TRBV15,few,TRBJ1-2,CATSREAGWDYGYTF,TGTGCCACCAGCAGAGAGGCAGGCTGGGACTATGGCTACACCTTC
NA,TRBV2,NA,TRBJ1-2,CASSRRDNYGYTF,TGTGCCAGCAGTCGGAGAGACAACTATGGCTACACCTTC
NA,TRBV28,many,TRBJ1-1,CASSLSDGRGNTEAFF,TGTGCCAGCAGTTTATCCGACGGTCGCGGGAACACTGAAGCTTTCTTT
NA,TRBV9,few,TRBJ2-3,CASSAEYPDTQYF,TGTGCCAGCAGCGCGGAGTACCCAGATACGCAGTATTTT
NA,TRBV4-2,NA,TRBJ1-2,CASSQMDWNGYTF,TGTGCCAGCAGCCAAATGGACTGGAATGGCTACACCTTC
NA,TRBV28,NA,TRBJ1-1,CASTHFSGYTEAFF,TGTGCCAGCACCCACTTCAGCGGCTACACTGAAGCTTTCTTT
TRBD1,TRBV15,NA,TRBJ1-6,CATSRGQGASPLHF,TGTGCCACCAGCAGGGGACAGGGGGCCTCACCCCTCCACTTT
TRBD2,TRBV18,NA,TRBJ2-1,CASSPQTPAGGLGEQFF,TGTGCCAGCTCTCCACAAACCCCAGCGGGAGGGCTTGGTGAGCAGTTCTTC
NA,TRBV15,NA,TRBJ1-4,CATSGEYNEKLFF,TGTGCCACCAGCGGGGAGTACAATGAAAAACTGTTTTTT